This T cell receptor (beta chain) was recorded in a study of T cell responses to AZD1222 COVID-19 vaccine. As regards this clone: Its specificity is not known.

Per germline, CDR1 MDHEN and CDR2 SYDVKM. J was trimmed by 6 bases and V by 5 bases; bases with no gene match: 8. This CDR3 is 15 amino acids long. Here immunoSEQ multiplex PCR was the method, and the copy in TCRdb shows in-frame clones only, minus some. The data contain roughly 79,000 clones, just over 90% of them singletons. Overall study results and limits: Seropositive status at baseline applied to only five or six AZD1222 recipients. Vaccine-associated CD4 TCRs ranged over spike, dominating at 160-218 and 743-854.

The chain joins TRBV28 to TRBJ2-1; 9 nucleotides line up with TRBD2. The sample consisted of peripheral blood, taken on day 0 of MenACWY control vaccination. The sequence was collected from an adult in good health. CDR3 loop: CASSDSSGRINEQFF. In DNA, the CDR3 is TGTGCCAGCAGTGACTCAAGCGGGAGGATCAATGAGCAGTTCTTC.